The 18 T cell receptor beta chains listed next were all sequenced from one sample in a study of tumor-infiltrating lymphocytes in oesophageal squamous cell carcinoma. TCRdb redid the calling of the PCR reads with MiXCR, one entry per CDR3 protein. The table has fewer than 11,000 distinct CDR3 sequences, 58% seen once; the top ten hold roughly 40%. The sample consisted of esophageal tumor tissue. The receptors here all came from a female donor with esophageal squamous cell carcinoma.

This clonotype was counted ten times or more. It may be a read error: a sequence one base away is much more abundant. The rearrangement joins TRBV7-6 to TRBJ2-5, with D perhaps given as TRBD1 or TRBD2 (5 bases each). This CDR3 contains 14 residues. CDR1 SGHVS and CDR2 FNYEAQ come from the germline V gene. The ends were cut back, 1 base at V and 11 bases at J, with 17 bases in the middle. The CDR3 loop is CASSLGGNYNEQYF. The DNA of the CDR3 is TGTGCCAGCAGCTTAGGGGGGAACTACAATGAGCAGTACTTC.

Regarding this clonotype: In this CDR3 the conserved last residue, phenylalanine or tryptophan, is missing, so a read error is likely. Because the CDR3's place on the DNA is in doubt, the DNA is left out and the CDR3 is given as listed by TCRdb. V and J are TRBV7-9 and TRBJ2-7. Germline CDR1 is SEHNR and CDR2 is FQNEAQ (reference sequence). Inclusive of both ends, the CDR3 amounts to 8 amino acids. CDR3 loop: CASSSFSG.

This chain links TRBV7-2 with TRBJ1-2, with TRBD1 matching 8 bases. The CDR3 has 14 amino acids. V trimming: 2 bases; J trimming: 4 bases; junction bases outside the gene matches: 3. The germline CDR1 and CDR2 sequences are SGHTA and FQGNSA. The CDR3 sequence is CASSLQGAGYGYTF. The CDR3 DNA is TGTGCCAGCAGCTTACAGGGGGCTGGCTATGGCTACACCTTC.

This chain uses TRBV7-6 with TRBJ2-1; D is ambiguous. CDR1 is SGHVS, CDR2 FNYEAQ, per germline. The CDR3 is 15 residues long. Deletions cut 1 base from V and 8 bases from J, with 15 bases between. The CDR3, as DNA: TGTGCCAGCAGCTTAGGGGCCGGAAATAGGGATGAGCAGTTCTTC. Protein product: CASSLGAGNRDEQFF.

This CDR3 reads CASSPSGVGETQYF. The DNA for the CDR3 is TGTGCCAGCAGCCCCAGCGGGGTCGGTGAGACCCAGTACTTC. This chain connects TRBV11-2 to TRBJ2-7, with 7 positions matching TRBD2. The J call may be mistaken, given a closer DNA end match to TRBJ2-5. Germline V gene data show CDR1 as SGHAT and CDR2 as FQNNGV. This CDR3 region has 14 residues.

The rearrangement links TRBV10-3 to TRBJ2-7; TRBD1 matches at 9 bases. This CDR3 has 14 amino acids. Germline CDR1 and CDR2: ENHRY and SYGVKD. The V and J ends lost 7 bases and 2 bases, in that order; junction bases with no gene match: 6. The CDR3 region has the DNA TGTGCCATCACCCCCGGGACAGGGACCTACGAGCAGTACTTC. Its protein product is CAITPGTGTYEQYF.

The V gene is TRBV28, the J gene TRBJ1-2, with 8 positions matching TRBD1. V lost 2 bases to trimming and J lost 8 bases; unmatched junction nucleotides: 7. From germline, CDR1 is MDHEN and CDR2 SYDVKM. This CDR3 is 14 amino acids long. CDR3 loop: CASSLGQGALGYTF. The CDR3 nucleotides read TGTGCCAGCAGTTTAGGGCAGGGGGCGTTGGGCTACACCTTC.

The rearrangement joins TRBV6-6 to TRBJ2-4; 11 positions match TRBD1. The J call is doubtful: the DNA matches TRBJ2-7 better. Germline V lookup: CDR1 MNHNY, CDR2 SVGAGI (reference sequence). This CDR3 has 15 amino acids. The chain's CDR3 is CASSPTGTGGYEQYF. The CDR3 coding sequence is TGTGCCAGCAGCCCGACCGGGACAGGGGGCTACGAGCAGTACTTC.

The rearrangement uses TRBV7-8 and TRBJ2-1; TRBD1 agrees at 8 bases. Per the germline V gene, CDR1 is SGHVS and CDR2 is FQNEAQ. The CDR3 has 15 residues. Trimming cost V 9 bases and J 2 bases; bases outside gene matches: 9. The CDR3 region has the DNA TGTGCCAGTCATGAATCAGGGGGCGCCTACAATGAGCAGTTCTTC. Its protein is CASHESGGAYNEQFF.

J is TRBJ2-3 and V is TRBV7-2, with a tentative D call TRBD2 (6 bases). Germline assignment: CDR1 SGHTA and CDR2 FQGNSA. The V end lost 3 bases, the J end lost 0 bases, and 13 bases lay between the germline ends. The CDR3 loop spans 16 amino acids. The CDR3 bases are TGTGCCAGCAGCTTTTCGAGCGGGTTTAGCACAGATACGCAGTATTTT. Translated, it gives CASSFSSGFSTDTQYF. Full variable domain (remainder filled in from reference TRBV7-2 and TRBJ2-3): GAGVSQSPSNKVTEKGKDVELRCDPISGHTALYWYRQSLGQGLEFLIYFQGNSAPDKSGLPSDRFSAERTGGSVSTLTIQRTQQEDSAVYLCASSFSSGFSTDTQYFGPGTRLTVL.

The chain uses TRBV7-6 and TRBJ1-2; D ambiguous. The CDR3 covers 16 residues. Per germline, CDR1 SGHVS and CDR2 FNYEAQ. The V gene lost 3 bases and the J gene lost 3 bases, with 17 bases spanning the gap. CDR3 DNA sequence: TGTGCCAGCAGCTTGGGCCCCCGTTGGGCAGACTATGGCTACACCTTC. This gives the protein CASSLGPRWADYGYTF.

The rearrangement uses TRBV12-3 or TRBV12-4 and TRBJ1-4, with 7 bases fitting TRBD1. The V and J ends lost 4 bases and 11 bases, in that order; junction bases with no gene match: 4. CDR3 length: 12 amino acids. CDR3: CASSSMTGKLFF. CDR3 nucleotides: TGTGCCAGCAGTTCGATGACAGGGAAACTGTTTTTT.

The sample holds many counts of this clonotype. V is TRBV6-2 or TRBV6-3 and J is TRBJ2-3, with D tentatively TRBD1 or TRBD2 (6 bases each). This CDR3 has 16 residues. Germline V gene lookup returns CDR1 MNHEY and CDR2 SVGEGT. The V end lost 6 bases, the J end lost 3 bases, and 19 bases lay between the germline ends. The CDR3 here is CASRDPGSRGTDTQYF. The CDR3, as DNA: TGTGCCAGCAGGGACCCCGGGAGTAGGGGGACAGATACGCAGTATTTT.

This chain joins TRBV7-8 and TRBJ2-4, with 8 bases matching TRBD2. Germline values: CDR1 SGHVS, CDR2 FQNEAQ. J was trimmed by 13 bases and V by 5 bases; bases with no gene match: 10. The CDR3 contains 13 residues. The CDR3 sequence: CASSLWGGGGQYF. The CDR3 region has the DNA TGTGCCAGCAGCCTGTGGGGAGGCGGGGGGCAGTACTTC.

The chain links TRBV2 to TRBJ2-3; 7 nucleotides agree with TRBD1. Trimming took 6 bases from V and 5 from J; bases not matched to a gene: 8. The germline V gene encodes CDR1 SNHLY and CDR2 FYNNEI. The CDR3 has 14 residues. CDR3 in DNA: TGTGCCAGCAGCGCTAACAGGGGCGGAGATACGCAGTATTTT. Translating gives CASSANRGGDTQYF.

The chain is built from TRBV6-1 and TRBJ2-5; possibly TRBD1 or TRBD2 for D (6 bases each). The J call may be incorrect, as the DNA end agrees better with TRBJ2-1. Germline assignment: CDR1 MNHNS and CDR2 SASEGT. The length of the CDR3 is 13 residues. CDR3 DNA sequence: TGTGCCAGCAGTGAAACCGGGGGCGATGAGCAGTTCTTC. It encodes CASSETGGDEQFF.

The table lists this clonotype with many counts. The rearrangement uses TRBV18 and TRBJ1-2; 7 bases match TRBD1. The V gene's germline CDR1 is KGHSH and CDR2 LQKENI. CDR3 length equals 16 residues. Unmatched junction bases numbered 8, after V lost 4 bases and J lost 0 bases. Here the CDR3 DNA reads TGTGCCAGCTCACAAGACCTCCAGGGGGCTAACTATGGCTACACCTTC. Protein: CASSQDLQGANYGYTF.

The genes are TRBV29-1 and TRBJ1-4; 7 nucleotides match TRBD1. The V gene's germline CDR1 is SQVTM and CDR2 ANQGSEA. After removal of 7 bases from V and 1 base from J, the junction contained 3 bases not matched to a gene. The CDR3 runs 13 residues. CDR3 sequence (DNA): TGCAGCGCTCGGGACAGAACTAATGAAAAACTGTTTTTT. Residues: CSARDRTNEKLFF.